What follows are 21 T cell receptor beta chains derived from one specimen sequenced in a study of CXCR3-negative and CXCR3-positive naive CD8 T cells. Preparation of TRB cDNA libraries relied on 5' RACE carrying UMI labels. TCRdb reprocessed the 5' RACE reads and stores each CDR3 protein as one record, lacking DNA. Its clone listing holds about 5,200 distinct CDR3 sequences. Sequenced material: naive CXCR3- CD8+ T cells from blood. Subset noted: CD45RO-CCR7+CD27+CD95- naive CD8+ T cells lacking CXCR3 (TNR3-). These receptors came from a human donor in good health. Some clones in this sample may be carry-over from other donors' samples.

V and J are TRBV7-3 and TRBJ1-2. The germline V gene has CDR1 SGHTA and CDR2 FQGTGA. The CDR3 spans 14 residues. The CDR3 is CASGGDGLNYGYTF.

This clonotype is classed as medium-sized by frequency. This rearrangement joins TRBV20-1 to TRBJ1-2; TCRdb's D call of TRBD1 is untestable without DNA. Germline V gives CDR1 DFQATT, CDR2 SNEGSKA (reference sequence). The CDR3 covers 15 residues. CDR3 protein: CSARDPGQNLYGYTF.

The chain combines TRBV29-1 with TRBJ2-5; TCRdb reports TRBD2, a call that lacks DNA to check it against. The CDR3 is 13 residues long. Germline V gene sequence: CDR1 SQVTM, CDR2 ANQGSEA. CDR3 protein: CSVTSGSGETQYF.

The chain combines TRBV21-1 with TRBJ1-1; the TCRdb D gene call, TRBD1, has no DNA to confirm it. TRBV21-1 is designated a pseudogene. The CDR3 is 15 amino acids. CDR3 residues: CASSKDSRGHTEAFF.

The V and J genes are TRBV29-1 and TRBJ2-3; the D gene TCRdb calls, TRBD1, cannot be checked with no DNA. In germline, CDR1 is SQVTM, CDR2 ANQGSEA. The CDR3 has 12 residues. The CDR3 loop is CSVVGPGDTQYF.

In terms of frequency, this clonotype is large. The chain uses TRBV21-1 and TRBJ1-1; the TRBD1 assignment by TCRdb is unverifiable without DNA. TRBV21-1 is marked as a pseudogene. This CDR3 spans 17 amino acids. CDR3 sequence: CASSKEEWHRVNTEAFF.

The genes are TRBV12-3 or TRBV12-4 and TRBJ1-2; checking the TCRdb D call of TRBD1 is not possible without DNA. The CDR3 is made up of 13 amino acids. This CDR3 is CASSPGRIYGYTF.

Measured by frequency, this clonotype is medium-sized. The rearrangement uses TRBV14 and TRBJ2-1; TCRdb's D call, TRBD1, is unchecked because there is no DNA. CDR1 is SGHDN and CDR2 is FVKESK in the germline V gene. This CDR3 region has 16 residues. The CDR3 loop is CASSQDKGRPYNEQFF.

CDR3 in amino acids: CASSANENTGELFF. The genes are TRBV2 and TRBJ2-2. The CDR3 is 14 residues long. Germline-derived CDR1 and CDR2 are SNHLY and FYNNEI.

V gene TRBV4-3 combines with J gene TRBJ2-1; TCRdb reports TRBD2, a call that lacks DNA to check it against. The CDR3 sequence is 19 residues long. Germline V gives CDR1 LGHNA, CDR2 YSLEER. The chain's CDR3 is CASSQDSPRTSGAYNEQFF.

Measured by frequency, this clonotype is medium-sized. This chain uses TRBV29-1 with TRBJ2-7; absent DNA, TCRdb's TRBD1 call cannot be checked. CDR1 and CDR2 from the germline V gene are SQVTM and ANQGSEA. The CDR3 is made up of 16 amino acids. The CDR3: CSVIGSDRALSYEQYF.

This chain uses TRBV6-2 or TRBV6-3 with TRBJ1-5. The CDR3 has 15 amino acids. From germline, CDR1 is MNHEY and CDR2 SVGEGT. The CDR3 protein is CASSSVRSSNQPQHF.

According to its frequency, this clonotype is medium-sized. The chain joins TRBV7-9 to TRBJ1-5; absent DNA, TCRdb's TRBD1 call cannot be checked. CDR3 length equals 16 residues. The germline V gene has CDR1 SEHNR and CDR2 FQNEAQ (reference sequence). The CDR3 spells CASSTWTGGKDQPQHF.

This clonotype is classed as medium-sized (0.01 to 0.1%) by frequency. This chain connects TRBV29-1 to TRBJ2-7; TCRdb proposes TRBD2, but this gene call is untestable without DNA. Germline V CDR1 and CDR2: SQVTM, ANQGSEA. The CDR3 spans 14 residues. The chain's CDR3 is CSVEGLAGTYEQYF.

This chain connects TRBV29-1 to TRBJ2-3; TCRdb picks TRBD1, but there is no DNA to check that call. Germline V CDR1 and CDR2: SQVTM, ANQGSEA. CDR3 length: 15 amino acids. This chain's CDR3 is CSVSLPGPSTDTQYF.

This clonotype is classed as medium-sized by frequency. The CDR3 loop reads CSVEDFGLGVYEQYF. The rearrangement uses TRBV29-1 and TRBJ2-7; there is no DNA to check the TCRdb D call of TRBD2. The CDR3 has 15 residues. Germline lookup yields CDR1 SQVTM and CDR2 ANQGSEA.

The chain has TRBV7-9 and TRBJ1-5; TCRdb designates TRBD1, a call that cannot be tested without DNA. The CDR3 is made up of 15 amino acids. In germline, CDR1 is SEHNR, CDR2 FQNEAQ (reference sequence). This CDR3 reads CASSPGTGTNQPQHF.

By frequency, this clonotype registers medium-sized. The gene calls are TRBV2 and TRBJ2-3; TCRdb's D gene call, TRBD1, goes unchecked for lack of DNA. The CDR3 consists of 14 residues. Germline CDR1 reads SNHLY; CDR2 reads FYNNEI. This CDR3 reads CASSQTGGTDTQYF.

By frequency, this clonotype registers medium-sized. The V call is TRBV29-1, the J call TRBJ2-7; TCRdb picks TRBD1, but there is no DNA to check that call. The CDR3 contains 15 residues. In germline, CDR1 is SQVTM, CDR2 ANQGSEA. CDR3 amino acids: CSVEEGGRGSYEQYF.

This clonotype shows up as medium-sized by frequency. V is TRBV6-6 and J is TRBJ2-1; TCRdb's assignment of TRBD2 cannot be checked, as there is no DNA. This CDR3 is built from 15 residues. The germline V gene has CDR1 MNHNY and CDR2 SVGAGI (reference sequence). CDR3 amino acids: CASTFSGSGNNEQFF.

V usage is TRBV20-1 and J usage is TRBJ2-7; TCRdb gives TRBD1 as the D gene, but with no DNA this cannot be confirmed. CDR1 and CDR2 (germline): DFQATT, SNEGSKA (reference sequence). This CDR3 contains 15 residues. The CDR3: CSAPLDAAIDYEQYF.